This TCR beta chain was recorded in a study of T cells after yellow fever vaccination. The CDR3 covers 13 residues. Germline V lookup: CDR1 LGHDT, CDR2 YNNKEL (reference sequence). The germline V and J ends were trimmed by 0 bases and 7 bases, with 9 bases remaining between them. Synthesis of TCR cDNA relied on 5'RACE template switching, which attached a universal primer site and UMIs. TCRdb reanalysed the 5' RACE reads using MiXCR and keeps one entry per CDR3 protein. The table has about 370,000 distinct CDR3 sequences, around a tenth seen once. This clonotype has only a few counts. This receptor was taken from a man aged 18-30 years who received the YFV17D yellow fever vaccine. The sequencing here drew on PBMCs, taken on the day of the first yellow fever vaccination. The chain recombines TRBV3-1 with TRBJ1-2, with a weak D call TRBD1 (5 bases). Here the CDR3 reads CASSQEGLPGYTF. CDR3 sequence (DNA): TGTGCCAGCAGCCAAGAGGGGCTTCCTGGCTACACCTTC.